One and the same sample provided the 15 T cell receptor beta chains below, sequenced in a study of T cell responses to AZD1222 COVID-19 vaccine (dated by TCRdb to about 2021). In the paper's terms, the time point label means: about 28 days (+/-7) after the second vaccine dose. Library method: the immunoSEQ multiplex PCR assay. Drawn from immuneACCESS, this table holds only the in-frame rearrangements with V and J called that TCRdb kept. Clones are partly lost; checked studies trace under half to an unresolved V gene and leave the rest unexplained. This sample has about 110,000 clones in its table, and approximately 94% of those were observed once. Of the sample, around 2.8% is held by the ten largest clones. Sequenced here: peripheral blood, sampled 28 days after the second AZD1222 dose. All receptors come from an adult who received the AZD1222 COVID-19 vaccine.

The J gene is TRBJ1-2, the V gene TRBV4-1, with D possibly TRBD1 on 6 matching bases. V lost 2 bases and J 7 bases, leaving 23 bases between the germline ends. The V gene's germline CDR1 is MGHRA and CDR2 YSYEKL. CDR3 size: 17 residues. CDR3: CASSQFRTRRQVAGYTF. CDR3 in DNA: TGCGCCAGCAGCCAATTTCGCACCCGAAGACAGGTAGCTGGCTACACCTTC.

The count of this clone is one. The chain joins TRBV30 to TRBJ1-2; D possibly corresponds to TRBD1 (6 bases). V was cut by 4 bases and J by 8 bases, with 20 bases left in between. The CDR3 runs to 14 residues. From germline, CDR1 is GTSNPN and CDR2 SVGIG (reference sequence). CDR3 region: CAWTGTSHWYGYTF. The CDR3, as DNA: TGTGCCTGGACAGGGACATCCCACTGGTACGGCTACACCTTC. The whole variable domain, filled in from reference TRBV30 and TRBJ1-2, reads SQTIHQWPATLVQPVGSPLSLECTVEGTSNPNLYWYRQAAGRGLQLLFYSVGIGQISSEVPQNLSASRPQDRQFILSSKKLLLSDSGFYLCAWTGTSHWYGYTFGSGTRLTVV.

The V and J genes are TRBV9 and TRBJ1-2, with 10 bases matching TRBD1. The CDR3 length is 14 residues. CDR1 and CDR2 (germline): SGDLS, YYNGEE. J gave up 13 bases and V 0 bases, and 9 bases lay outside the gene matches. The CDR3 DNA follows: TGTGCCAGCAGCGTAGAATGGACAGGGGGTCCCTTCACCTTC. It specifies CASSVEWTGGPFTF.

The chain carries TRBV6-6 and TRBJ1-2, with D unresolved. The CDR3 consists of 15 residues. Trimming removed 4 bases from V and 2 bases from J, with 14 bases in between. Germline assignment: CDR1 MNHNY and CDR2 SVGAGI (reference sequence). The CDR3: CASSFRKGGNYGYTF. CDR3 DNA sequence: TGTGCCAGCAGTTTTAGAAAGGGAGGCAACTATGGCTACACCTTC.

The gene calls are TRBV5-1 and TRBJ1-1, with 12 nucleotides matching TRBD1. Germline V gives CDR1 SGHRS, CDR2 YFSETQ. The CDR3 covers 16 residues. Losses at the gene ends were 2 bases for V and 5 bases for J; bases not matched to a gene: 7. This chain's CDR3 is CASSFRDRGQGTEAFF. The CDR3 nucleotides read TGCGCCAGCAGCTTCCGGGACAGGGGGCAGGGGACTGAAGCTTTCTTT.

V gene TRBV7-9 combines with J gene TRBJ2-1, with D perhaps TRBD1 (6 bases). V lost 4 bases and J lost 8, with 18 bases in between. CDR3 length: 15 residues. Per germline, CDR1 SEHNR and CDR2 FQNEAQ (reference sequence). Here the CDR3 reads CASSSTRTVTDEQFF. Written as DNA, the CDR3 is TGTGCCAGCAGCTCAACCCGGACAGTGACAGATGAGCAGTTCTTC.

The genes are TRBV18 and TRBJ1-1; D ambiguous. In germline, CDR1 is KGHSH, CDR2 LQKENI. CDR3 size: 15 residues. V lost 5 bases to trimming and J lost 4 bases, with 17 bases between them. Here the CDR3 DNA reads TGTGCCAGCTCATGGGCCGCCCCAATAGGCACTGAAGCTTTCTTT. Translated, it gives CASSWAAPIGTEAFF.

The genes are TRBV7-2 and TRBJ2-5; possible D gene TRBD2, 7 bases. The ends were cut back, 5 bases at V and 5 bases at J, with 12 bases in the middle. The CDR3 length is 13 residues. Looked up from germline, CDR1 is SGHTA and CDR2 is FQGNSA. The CDR3 sequence is CASSAQGGETQYF. The CDR3 region has the DNA TGTGCCAGCAGCGCACAGGGAGGGGAGACCCAGTACTTC.

The chain couples TRBV5-6 to TRBJ1-2; a possible D gene is TRBD1 (5 bases). The ends were cut back, 8 bases at V and 4 bases at J, with 21 bases in the middle. The CDR3 is 15 residues long. Germline CDR1 reads SGHDT; CDR2 reads YYEEEE. The CDR3 nucleotides read TGTGCCAGTCTCGTTCGGGACGGGAAGATCTATGGCTACACCTTC. Translated, it gives CASLVRDGKIYGYTF.

The count of this clone is one. This chain links TRBV5-1 with TRBJ2-7; 8 bases line up with TRBD1. CDR1 is SGHRS and CDR2 is YFSETQ in the germline V gene. The CDR3 extends over 16 amino acids. Losses at the gene ends were 4 bases for V and 3 bases for J; bases not matched to a gene: 12. The CDR3 nucleotides are TGCGCCAGCAGCGCGGACCCGGGACAGGCCTTCTACGAGCAGTACTTC. Its translation: CASSADPGQAFYEQYF.

V gene TRBV15 combines with J gene TRBJ1-6; tentatively, D is TRBD1 (5 bases). Germline V lookup: CDR1 LNHNV, CDR2 YYDKDF (reference sequence). The CDR3 consists of 16 residues. Trimming stripped 0 bases from V and 5 bases from J, with 11 bases between. Here the CDR3 DNA reads TGTGCCACCAGCAGAGATGGGGCAGGAGATAATTCACCCCTCCACTTT. This translates into CATSRDGAGDNSPLHF.

The chain couples TRBV27 to TRBJ1-6; no clear D gene. Deletions cut 3 bases from V and 7 bases from J, with 7 bases between. Germline CDR1 and CDR2: MNHEY and SMNVEV (reference sequence). The CDR3 totals 13 residues. CDR3 DNA: TGTGCCAGCAGTTTCGAAAGGAATTCACCCCTCCACTTT. Translation: CASSFERNSPLHF.

The chain combines TRBV28 with TRBJ1-6; D remains ambiguous. Germline V gene lookup returns CDR1 MDHEN and CDR2 SYDVKM. Deletions cut 8 bases from V and 9 bases from J, with 14 bases between. The CDR3 extends over 13 amino acids. CDR3 region: CASASGWGSPLHF. In nucleotides, the CDR3 is TGTGCCAGCGCCTCGGGGTGGGGTTCACCCCTCCACTTT.

The CDR3 protein is CASSLGGRGREKLFF. CDR3 in DNA: TGTGCCAGCAGCTTAGGGGGCAGGGGACGTGAAAAACTGTTTTTT. The chain links TRBV11-3 to TRBJ1-4; a possible D gene is TRBD1 (6 bases). Germline CDR1 SGHNT, CDR2 YENEEA. CDR3 length: 15 residues. The germline V and J ends were trimmed by 1 base and 7 bases, with 13 bases remaining between them.

The chain has TRBV11-3 and TRBJ2-3; TRBD1 aligns across 7 bases. The CDR3 has 15 amino acids. Unmatched junction bases numbered 5, after V lost 1 base and J lost 4 bases. The germline CDR1 and CDR2 sequences are SGHNT and YENEEA. The CDR3: CASSLARQGADTQYF. The DNA of the CDR3 is TGTGCCAGCAGCTTAGCGCGCCAGGGGGCAGATACGCAGTATTTT.